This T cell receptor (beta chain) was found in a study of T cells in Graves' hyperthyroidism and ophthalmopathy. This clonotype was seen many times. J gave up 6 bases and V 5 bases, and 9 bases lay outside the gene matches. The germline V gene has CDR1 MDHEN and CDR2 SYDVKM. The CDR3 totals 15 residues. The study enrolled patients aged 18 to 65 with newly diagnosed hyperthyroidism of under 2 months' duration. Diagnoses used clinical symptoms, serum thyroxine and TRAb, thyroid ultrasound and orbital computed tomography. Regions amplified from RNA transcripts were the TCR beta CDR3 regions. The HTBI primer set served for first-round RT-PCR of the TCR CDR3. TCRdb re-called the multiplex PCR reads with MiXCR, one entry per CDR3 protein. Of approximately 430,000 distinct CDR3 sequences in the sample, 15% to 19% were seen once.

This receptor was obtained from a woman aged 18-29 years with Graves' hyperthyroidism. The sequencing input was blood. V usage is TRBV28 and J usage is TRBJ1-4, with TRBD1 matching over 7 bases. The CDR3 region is CASSVTGTADEKLFF. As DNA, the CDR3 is TGTGCCAGCAGTGTCACCGGGACAGCAGATGAAAAACTGTTTTTT.